This T cell receptor (beta chain) was sequenced during a study of T cells in Graves' hyperthyroidism and ophthalmopathy. Whole-study results and caveats: Most thyroid clonotypes that were expanded above 0.001 also turned up in blood.

Individuals with ophthalmopathy presented a Clinical Activity Score of at least 3, a NOSPECS grade of at least 4 and a duration under 3 months. TCR beta CDR3 region amplification was performed from RNA transcripts. HTBI primers drove first-round RT-PCR of the TCR CDR3. TCRdb re-called the multiplex PCR reads with MiXCR, one entry per CDR3 protein. This sample has 250,000 to 350,000 distinct CDR3 sequences, with approximately 17% found just once. Germline V gene data show CDR1 as SEHNR and CDR2 as FQNEAQ (reference sequence). This CDR3 contains 13 residues. With 5 bases removed from V and 3 bases from J, the gap between germline ends came to 11 bases. This clonotype has just a few counts. Its antigen remains unknown.

Source material: blood. The sequence came from a woman aged 55-70 years with Graves' ophthalmopathy. This chain links TRBV7-9 with TRBJ2-7, with a tentative D call TRBD1 (5 bases). This CDR3 is CASSGAQNYEQYF. CDR3 DNA sequence: TGTGCCAGCAGCGGGGCCCAAAACTACGAGCAGTACTTC.